Below, 30 T cell receptor beta chains from the same sample are listed, as sequenced in a study of T cell changes during pregnancy in multiple sclerosis. Data came from immunoSEQ multiplex PCR; TCRdb stores just in-frame clones and leaves some out. The profile shows 60,000 to 85,000 clones, around 92% of them singletons. The source was peripheral blood, collected in the first trimester of pregnancy. These receptors all come from a female donor with multiple sclerosis, enrolled in a pregnancy study.

The chain couples TRBV9 to TRBJ2-4; weak D call: TRBD2 (6 bases). CDR3 length: 16 residues. With 4 bases removed from V and 3 bases from J, the gap between germline ends came to 17 bases. From germline, CDR1 is SGDLS and CDR2 YYNGEE. CDR3 DNA: TGTGCCAGCAGCCCCCGGGAGTTCTGGGGCAAAAACATTCAGTACTTC. It codes for CASSPREFWGKNIQYF.

Here the CDR3 DNA reads TGTGCCAGCAGACCCGGGACAGGGTCATTCGCTAGCACTGAAGCTTTCTTT. This sequence encodes CASRPGTGSFASTEAFF. V usage is TRBV5-5 and J usage is TRBJ1-1, with 9 bases aligning to TRBD1. This CDR3 has 17 residues. Germline CDR1 SGHKS, CDR2 YYEKEE (reference sequence). Trimming cost V 5 bases and J 4 bases; bases outside gene matches: 15.

V gene TRBV10-2 combines with J gene TRBJ1-1; D is unclear. The V end was cut by 4 bases, the J end by 4 bases, with 10 bases between. The CDR3 is 13 residues long. Germline lookup yields CDR1 WSHSY and CDR2 SAAADI. CDR3 residues: CASSGEWITEAFF. CDR3 coding DNA: TGCGCCAGCAGTGGGGAGTGGATCACTGAAGCTTTCTTT.

CDR3 DNA: TGTGCCAGCAGTTTAGGGTTTGGACTAGTCGAGTACGAGCAGTACTTC. Its protein product is CASSLGFGLVEYEQYF. V usage is TRBV27 and J usage is TRBJ2-7; 7 nucleotides agree with TRBD2. There are 16 residues in the CDR3. Germline CDR1 is MNHEY and CDR2 is SMNVEV (reference sequence). The J segment lost 4 bases and the V segment lost 2 bases, leaving 11 bases of the junction unmatched.

This chain connects TRBV10-3 to TRBJ2-3; TRBD1 agrees at 8 bases. V trimming: 6 bases; J trimming: 2 bases; junction bases outside the gene matches: 4. The CDR3 contains 14 residues. Germline CDR1 ENHRY, CDR2 SYGVKD. The CDR3 DNA follows: TGTGCCATCAGGCCAGGGGGCACCACAGATACGCAGTATTTT. Translating gives CAIRPGGTTDTQYF.

The chain carries TRBV28 and TRBJ2-7, with D maybe TRBD2 (5 bases). V was trimmed by 10 bases and J by 6 bases, leaving 22 bases between them. The CDR3 consists of 14 residues. CDR1 and CDR2 from the germline V gene are MDHEN and SYDVKM. CDR3 region: CAITKGSGNGEQYF. CDR3 DNA sequence: TGTGCCATCACGAAAGGGAGCGGAAACGGCGAGCAGTACTTC.

The V and J genes are TRBV7-2 and TRBJ2-1, with D possibly matching TRBD1 (5 bases). V lost 5 bases to trimming and J lost 2 bases, with 10 bases between them. The CDR3 is 14 amino acids. Germline-derived CDR1 and CDR2 are SGHTA and FQGNSA. DNA of the CDR3: TGTGCCAGCAGCACCCTGGGGCCCTACAATGAGCAGTTCTTC. As protein: CASSTLGPYNEQFF.

This chain uses TRBV2 with TRBJ1-5; perhaps TRBD1 as D (6 bases). This CDR3 region has 14 residues. The germline V and J ends were trimmed by 6 bases and 0 bases, with 9 bases remaining between them. Germline V gives CDR1 SNHLY, CDR2 FYNNEI. The CDR3 nucleotides read TGTGCCAGCAGGGACAGTTATAGCAATCAGCCCCAGCATTTT. It codes for CASRDSYSNQPQHF.

V gene TRBV2 combines with J gene TRBJ2-3; TRBD1 aligns across 7 bases. Germline trimming cut 4 bases from V and 2 bases from J; bases unmatched to any gene: 9. CDR1 is SNHLY and CDR2 is FYNNEI in the germline V gene. The length of the CDR3 is 16 residues. CDR3 loop: CASSASGQLTTDTQYF. DNA for the CDR3: TGTGCCAGCAGTGCCTCGGGACAGCTGACCACAGATACGCAGTATTTT. Variable domain in full (rest from reference TRBV2 and TRBJ2-3): EPEVTQTPSHQVTQMGQEVILRCVPISNHLYFYWYRQILGQKVEFLVSFYNNEISEKSEIFDDQFSVERPDGSNFTLKIRSTKLEDSAMYFCASSASGQLTTDTQYFGPGTRLTVL.

This chain joins TRBV14 and TRBJ1-2, with D possibly being TRBD1 (6 bases). Germline V gene data show CDR1 as SGHDN and CDR2 as FVKESK. V dropped 2 bases and J dropped 6 bases, with 13 bases sitting between them. CDR3 length equals 14 residues. In DNA, the CDR3 is TGTGCCAGCAGCCAATCGGGGGGGCAGGATGGCTACACCTTC. It codes for CASSQSGGQDGYTF. The whole variable domain, remainder taken from reference TRBV14 and TRBJ1-2, is EAGVTQFPSHSVIEKGQTVTLRCDPISGHDNLYWYRRVMGKEIKFLLHFVKESKQDESGMPNNRFLAERTGGTYSTLKVQPAELEDSGVYFCASSQSGGQDGYTFGSGTRLTVV.

This chain links TRBV28 with TRBJ2-3; 7 bases agree with TRBD2. V shed 5 bases, J shed 2 bases, and the junction held 10 bases outside the gene matches. From germline, CDR1 is MDHEN and CDR2 SYDVKM. This CDR3 region has 16 residues. As DNA, the CDR3 is TGTGCCAGCAGTCCCCTGCGCGGGAGACTCACAGATACGCAGTATTTT. The encoded protein is CASSPLRGRLTDTQYF.

V usage is TRBV29-1 and J usage is TRBJ2-2; D not certain. There are 13 residues in the CDR3. CDR1 and CDR2 (germline): SQVTM, ANQGSEA. The V end was cut by 4 bases, the J end by 1 base, with 7 bases between. CDR3 region: CSVVSRNTGELFF. In DNA, the CDR3 is TGCAGCGTTGTCTCTAGGAACACCGGGGAGCTGTTTTTT.

J is TRBJ1-4 and V is TRBV7-6; D perhaps matches TRBD1 (5 bases). The germline gives CDR1 SGHVS, CDR2 FNYEAQ. The CDR3 is made up of 16 amino acids. The V end lost 2 bases, the J end lost 5 bases, and 15 bases lay between the germline ends. CDR3 nucleotide sequence: TGTGCCAGCAGCTTACAACAACCGGGGGGAAATGAAAAACTGTTTTTT. Amino acid sequence: CASSLQQPGGNEKLFF.

This clone showed up just a few times. This chain joins TRBV28 and TRBJ2-7; TRBD1 is a possible D gene (6 bases). The ends were cut back, 7 bases at V and 3 bases at J, with 10 bases in the middle. CDR3 size: 12 residues. The V gene's germline CDR1 is MDHEN and CDR2 SYDVKM. CDR3 sequence (DNA): TGTGCCAGCACCACGACAGGCTACGAGCAGTACTTC. Its protein product is CASTTTGYEQYF.

This rearrangement joins TRBV9 to TRBJ2-2; a possible D gene is TRBD1 (6 bases). The CDR3 has 15 residues. The V end was cut by 2 bases, the J end by 4 bases, with 12 bases between. The germline CDR1 and CDR2 sequences are SGDLS and YYNGEE. The CDR3 DNA is TGTGCCAGCAGCGTCAGGGGTCCAGGCACCGGGGAGCTGTTTTTT. Residues: CASSVRGPGTGELFF.

This rearrangement joins TRBV27 to TRBJ1-1, with 8 bases lining up with TRBD1. The V gene's germline CDR1 is MNHEY and CDR2 SMNVEV (reference sequence). V gave up 6 bases and J gave up 4 bases; unmatched junction bases: 10. This CDR3 is 15 amino acids long. CDR3 amino acids: CASSTLGTGGTEAFF. CDR3 coding DNA: TGTGCCAGCAGCACCTTGGGGACAGGCGGCACTGAAGCTTTCTTT.

The gene calls are TRBV29-1 and TRBJ1-5; 10 nucleotides agree with TRBD1. The CDR3 extends over 12 amino acids. V lost 6 bases and J lost 7; bases outside the gene matches: 3. Germline V CDR1 and CDR2: SQVTM, ANQGSEA. Written as DNA, the CDR3 is TGCAGCGTCGGACAGGGGGGCCAGCCCCAGCATTTT. Translating gives CSVGQGGQPQHF.

The chain combines TRBV29-1 with TRBJ1-1, with 7 bases lining up with TRBD1. This CDR3 is built from 11 residues. Losses at the gene ends were 4 bases for V and 6 bases for J; bases not matched to a gene: 2. Germline lookup yields CDR1 SQVTM and CDR2 ANQGSEA. The CDR3 loop is CSVGGTAEAFF. For the CDR3, the DNA is TGCAGCGTTGGAGGGACAGCTGAAGCTTTCTTT.

Concerning this clone itself: Germline and junction disagree at one end, which may indicate a read error. The chain uses TRBV28 and TRBJ2-6; 10 bases line up with TRBD1. CDR3 length: 18 residues. Germline V gives CDR1 MDHEN, CDR2 SYDVKM. CDR3 DNA sequence: TGTGCCAGCAGTTTACCCGGGACAGGGGTCTCTGGGGCCGACGTCCTGACTTTC. This sequence encodes CASSLPGTGVSGADVLTF.

This chain joins TRBV2 and TRBJ1-1, with 10 bases lining up with TRBD1. The length of the CDR3 is 17 residues. Trimming took 5 bases from V and 1 from J; bases not matched to a gene: 10. Germline CDR1 SNHLY, CDR2 FYNNEI. The CDR3 protein is CASSSGQGVGGNTEAFF. The CDR3 coding sequence is TGTGCCAGCAGTTCCGGACAGGGGGTAGGGGGGAACACTGAAGCTTTCTTT.

The V call is TRBV29-1, the J call TRBJ2-5; 9 positions match TRBD2. Unmatched junction bases numbered 2, after V lost 4 bases and J lost 2 bases. CDR1 SQVTM and CDR2 ANQGSEA come from the germline V gene. There are 13 residues in the CDR3. CDR3 region: CSVGLAVQETQYF. CDR3 in DNA: TGCAGCGTTGGACTAGCGGTACAAGAGACCCAGTACTTC.

V usage is TRBV6-5 and J usage is TRBJ1-1; maybe TRBD1 (6 bases). The length of the CDR3 is 15 residues. Trimming took off 5 bases at V and 0 bases at J, with 13 bases between the two ends. Germline V gene data show CDR1 as MNHEY and CDR2 as SVGAGI. CDR3 nucleotides: TGTGCCAGCAGTCCGGACAGTTTCATGAACACTGAAGCTTTCTTT. Encoded protein: CASSPDSFMNTEAFF.

The chain uses TRBV19 and TRBJ2-1; 8 bases match TRBD2. With 4 bases clipped from V and 3 bases from J, the junction kept 5 bases outside the gene matches. The CDR3 covers 15 residues. Germline loops: CDR1 LNHDA, CDR2 SQIVND (reference sequence). In DNA form, the CDR3 reads TGTGCCAGTAGTAGCCTAGCGGGCATCTACAATGAGCAGTTCTTC. It is translated as CASSSLAGIYNEQFF.

The chain is built from TRBV2 and TRBJ2-3; D gene uncertain. CDR1 is SNHLY, CDR2 FYNNEI, per germline. There are 14 residues in the CDR3. Trimming removed 4 bases from V and 0 bases from J, with 8 bases in between. In DNA form, the CDR3 reads TGTGCCAGCAGTGTTGGTACTAGCACAGATACGCAGTATTTT. It is translated as CASSVGTSTDTQYF.

This clone came up once. The chain combines TRBV4-1 with TRBJ1-4, with D perhaps matching TRBD1 (5 bases). Trimming removed 3 bases at V and 8 bases at J, with 16 bases between. There are 15 residues in the CDR3. Germline CDR1 is MGHRA and CDR2 is YSYEKL. CDR3 in DNA: TGCGCCAGCAGCCACCTCAGGGCCCCCGGGGAAAAACTGTTTTTT. It yields the protein CASSHLRAPGEKLFF.

The chain uses TRBV7-3 and TRBJ1-1, with TRBD1 as a possible D gene (5 bases). The V gene's germline CDR1 is SGHTA and CDR2 FQGTGA. This CDR3 is 12 amino acids long. V dropped 3 bases and J dropped 10 bases, with 12 bases sitting between them. The CDR3, as DNA: TGTGCCAGCAGCTTGCTGGGGGGGGTAGCTTTCTTT. It is translated as CASSLLGGVAFF. The complete variable domain, with remaining parts taken from reference TRBV7-3 and TRBJ1-1, reads GAGVSQTPSNKVTEKGKYVELRCDPISGHTALYWYRQSLGQGPEFLIYFQGTGAADDSGLPNDRFFAVRPEGSVSTLKIQRTERGDSAVYLCASSLLGGVAFFGQGTRLTVV.

This chain links TRBV30 with TRBJ2-7, with 11 bases lining up with TRBD2. The V and J ends lost 2 bases and 0 bases, in that order; junction bases with no gene match: 6. Germline values: CDR1 GTSNPN, CDR2 SVGIG (reference sequence). The CDR3 runs to 16 residues. CDR3 sequence: CAWSPRLAGGSYEQYF. The CDR3, as DNA: TGTGCCTGGAGTCCCCGGCTAGCGGGAGGCTCCTACGAGCAGTACTTC.

V is TRBV11-3 and J is TRBJ2-1, with TRBD1 matching over 9 bases. Germline V gene lookup returns CDR1 SGHNT and CDR2 YENEEA. The CDR3 consists of 17 residues. J lost 4 bases, V lost 5 bases, and 12 bases had no gene match. The CDR3 is CASSHTFQDRGYNEQFF. The CDR3 region has the DNA TGTGCCAGCAGCCACACATTCCAGGACAGGGGATACAATGAGCAGTTCTTC.

Only a few counts were recorded for this clone. The chain joins TRBV5-1 to TRBJ1-1, with a tentative D call TRBD1 (6 bases). The CDR3 has 13 residues. Per the germline V gene, CDR1 is SGHRS and CDR2 is YFSETQ. V gave up 5 bases and J gave up 0 bases, with 8 bases separating them. The CDR3: CASSTGMNTEAFF. The CDR3 DNA follows: TGCGCCAGCAGTACAGGGATGAACACTGAAGCTTTCTTT.

The V gene is TRBV30, the J gene TRBJ2-2, with a tentative D call TRBD1 (7 bases). The germline V gene encodes CDR1 GTSNPN and CDR2 SVGIG (reference sequence). The CDR3 loop spans 11 amino acids. V was clipped by 5 bases and J by 9 bases, with 10 bases between them. The CDR3 DNA sequence: TGTGCCTGGCAGGGGGGCCGGGAGCTGTTTTTT. Its protein is CAWQGGRELFF.